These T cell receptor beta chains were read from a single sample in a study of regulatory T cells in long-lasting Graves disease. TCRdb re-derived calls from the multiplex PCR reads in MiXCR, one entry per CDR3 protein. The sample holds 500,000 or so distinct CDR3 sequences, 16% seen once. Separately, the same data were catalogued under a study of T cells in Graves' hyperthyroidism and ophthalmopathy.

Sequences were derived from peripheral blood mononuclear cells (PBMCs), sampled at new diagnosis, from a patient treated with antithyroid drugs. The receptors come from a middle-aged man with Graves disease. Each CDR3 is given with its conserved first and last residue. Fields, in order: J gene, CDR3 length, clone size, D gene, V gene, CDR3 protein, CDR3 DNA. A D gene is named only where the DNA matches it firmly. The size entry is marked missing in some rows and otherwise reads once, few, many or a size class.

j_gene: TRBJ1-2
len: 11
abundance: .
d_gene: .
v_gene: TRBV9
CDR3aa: CASSVVTGYTF
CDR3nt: TGTGCCAGCAGCGTAGTAACGGGCTACACCTTC

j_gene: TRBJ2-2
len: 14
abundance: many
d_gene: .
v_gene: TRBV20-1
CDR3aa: CSARDRQFTGELFF
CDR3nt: TGCAGTGCTAGAGACAGACAATTCACCGGGGAGCTGTTTTTT

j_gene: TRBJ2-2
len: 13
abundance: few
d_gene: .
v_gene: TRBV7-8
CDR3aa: CASKGGGTGELFF
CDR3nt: TGTGCCAGCAAGGGGGGGGGCACCGGGGAGCTGTTTTTT

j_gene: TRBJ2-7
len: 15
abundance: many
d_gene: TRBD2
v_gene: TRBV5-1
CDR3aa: CASSLGLAGVGEQYF
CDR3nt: TGCGCCAGCAGCCTGGGACTAGCGGGAGTGGGGGAGCAGTACTTC

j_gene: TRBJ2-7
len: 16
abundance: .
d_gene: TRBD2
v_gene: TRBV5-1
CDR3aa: CASSLQSGRAQYEQYF
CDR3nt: TGCGCCAGCTCTCTTCAAAGCGGGAGGGCCCAGTACGAGCAGTACTTC

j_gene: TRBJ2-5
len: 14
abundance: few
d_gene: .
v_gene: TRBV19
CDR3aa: CASSRDISRETQYF
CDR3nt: TGTGCCAGTAGTAGGGACATCTCGAGGGAGACCCAGTACTTC

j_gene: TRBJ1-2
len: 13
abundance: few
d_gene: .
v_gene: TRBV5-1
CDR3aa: CASSPGKRDGYTF
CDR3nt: TGCGCCAGCAGCCCTGGAAAGCGAGATGGCTACACCTTC

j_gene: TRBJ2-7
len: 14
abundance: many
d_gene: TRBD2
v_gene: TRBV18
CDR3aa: CASSDSGRAYEQYF
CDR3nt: TGTGCCAGCTCAGATAGCGGGAGGGCCTACGAGCAGTACTTC

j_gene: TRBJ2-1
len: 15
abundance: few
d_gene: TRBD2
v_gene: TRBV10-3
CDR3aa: CAISETSGMVNEQFF
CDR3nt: TGTGCCATCAGTGAGACTAGCGGGATGGTAAATGAGCAGTTCTTC

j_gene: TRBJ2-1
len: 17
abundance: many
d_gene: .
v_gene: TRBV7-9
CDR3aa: CASSLLGGGKAYNEQFF
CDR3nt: TGTGCCAGCAGCTTACTCGGCGGCGGGAAAGCCTACAATGAGCAGTTCTTC

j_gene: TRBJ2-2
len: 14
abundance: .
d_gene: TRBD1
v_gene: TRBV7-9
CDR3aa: CASSLTGDHGELFF
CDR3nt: TGTGCCAGCAGCCTTACAGGGGACCACGGGGAGCTGTTTTTT

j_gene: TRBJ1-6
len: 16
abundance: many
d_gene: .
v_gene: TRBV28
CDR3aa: CASRISPKDSYSPLHF
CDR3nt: TGTGCCAGCAGGATAAGCCCCAAGGACAGTTATTCACCCCTCCACTTT

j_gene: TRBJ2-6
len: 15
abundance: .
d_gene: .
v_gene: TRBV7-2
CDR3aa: CASSRRTVGANVLTF
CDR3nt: TGTGCCAGCAGCAGAAGGACGGTTGGGGCCAACGTCCTGACTTTC

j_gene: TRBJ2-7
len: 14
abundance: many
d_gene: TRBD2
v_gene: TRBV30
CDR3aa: CAWSGTSGRVRQYF
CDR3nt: TGTGCCTGGAGTGGTACTAGCGGGAGGGTGCGGCAGTACTTC

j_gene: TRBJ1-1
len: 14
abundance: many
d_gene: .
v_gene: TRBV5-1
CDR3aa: CASSLEEGPWEAFF
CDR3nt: TGCGCCAGCAGCTTGGAAGAAGGACCGTGGGAAGCTTTCTTT

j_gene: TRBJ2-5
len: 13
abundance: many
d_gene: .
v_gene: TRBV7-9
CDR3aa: CASSRSDQETQYF
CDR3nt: TGTGCCAGCAGCCGTAGCGACCAAGAGACCCAGTACTTC

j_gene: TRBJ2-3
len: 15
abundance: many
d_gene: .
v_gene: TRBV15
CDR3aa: CATSGASPGSDTQYF
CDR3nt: TGTGCCACCAGCGGAGCTAGTCCAGGATCAGATACGCAGTATTTT

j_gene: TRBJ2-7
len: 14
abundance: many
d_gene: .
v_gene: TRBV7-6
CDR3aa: CASSLGGTTYEQYF
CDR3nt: TGTGCCAGCAGCTTAGGAGGCACCACCTACGAGCAGTACTTC

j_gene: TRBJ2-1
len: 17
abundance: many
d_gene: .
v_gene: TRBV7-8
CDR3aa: CASSPGSILEVYNEQFF
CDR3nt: TGTGCCAGCAGCCCGGGGAGCATCTTGGAGGTCTACAATGAGCAGTTCTTC

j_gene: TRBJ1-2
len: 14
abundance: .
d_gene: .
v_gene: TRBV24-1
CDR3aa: CATSDRGRNYGYTF
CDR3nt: TGTGCCACCAGTGATCGGGGGCGGAACTATGGCTACACCTTC

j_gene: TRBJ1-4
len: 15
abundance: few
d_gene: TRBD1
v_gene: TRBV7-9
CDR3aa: CASSYRGGAEEKLFF
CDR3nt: TGTGCCAGCAGCTACAGGGGAGGTGCAGAGGAAAAACTGTTTTTT

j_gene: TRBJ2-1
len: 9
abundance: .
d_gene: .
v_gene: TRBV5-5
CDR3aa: CASSVYRAF
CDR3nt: TGTGCCAGCAGCGTGTACAGGGCCTTC

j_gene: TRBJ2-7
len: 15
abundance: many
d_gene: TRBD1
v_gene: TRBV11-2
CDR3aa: CASSRDRGDFYEQYF
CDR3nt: TGTGCCAGCAGCAGAGACAGGGGGGATTTCTACGAGCAGTACTTC

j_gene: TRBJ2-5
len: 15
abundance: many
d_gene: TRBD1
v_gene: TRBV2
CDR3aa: CASRNDRGSWETQYF
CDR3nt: TGTGCCAGCAGGAACGACAGGGGCTCATGGGAGACCCAGTACTTC

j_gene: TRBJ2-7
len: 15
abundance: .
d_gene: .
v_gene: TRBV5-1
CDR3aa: CASSIFSGPSYEQYF
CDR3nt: TGCGCCAGCAGCATTTTTAGCGGCCCCTCCTACGAGCAGTACTTC

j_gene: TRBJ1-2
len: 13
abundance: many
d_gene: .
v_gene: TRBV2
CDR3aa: CASGADEEYGYTF
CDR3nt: TGTGCCAGCGGTGCGGATGAGGAGTATGGCTACACCTTC

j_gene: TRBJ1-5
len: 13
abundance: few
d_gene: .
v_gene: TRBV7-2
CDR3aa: CASSLVMSQPQHF
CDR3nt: TGTGCCAGCAGCTTAGTTATGAGTCAGCCCCAGCATTTT

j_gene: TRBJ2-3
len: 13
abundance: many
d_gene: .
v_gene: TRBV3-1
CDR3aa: CASERRGTDTQYF
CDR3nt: TGTGCCAGCGAGAGGCGGGGCACAGATACGCAGTATTTT

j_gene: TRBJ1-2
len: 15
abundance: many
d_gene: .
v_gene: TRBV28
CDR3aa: CASSLGGNKGYGYTF
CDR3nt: TGTGCCAGCAGTTTGGGTGGGAATAAGGGCTATGGCTACACCTTC

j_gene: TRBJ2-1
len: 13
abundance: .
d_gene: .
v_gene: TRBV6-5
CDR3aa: CASSYSSYNEQFF
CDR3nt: TGTGCCAGCAGTTACAGCTCCTACAATGAGCAGTTCTTC

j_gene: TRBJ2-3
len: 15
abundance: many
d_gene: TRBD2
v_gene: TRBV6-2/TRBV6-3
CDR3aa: CASRALTSGTDTQYF
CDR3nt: TGTGCCAGCAGGGCCCTGACTAGCGGCACAGATACGCAGTATTTT

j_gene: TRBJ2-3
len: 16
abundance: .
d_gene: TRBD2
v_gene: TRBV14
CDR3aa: CASSQFLAGGADTQYF
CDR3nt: TGTGCCAGCAGCCAATTCCTAGCGGGAGGAGCAGATACGCAGTATTTT

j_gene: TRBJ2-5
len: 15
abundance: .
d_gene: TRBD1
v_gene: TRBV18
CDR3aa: CASSPGQGERETQYF
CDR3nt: TGTGCCAGCTCACCAGGACAGGGGGAAAGAGAGACCCAGTACTTC

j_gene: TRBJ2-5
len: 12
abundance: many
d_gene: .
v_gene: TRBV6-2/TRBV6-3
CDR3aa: CASRAYQGTQYF
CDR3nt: TGTGCCAGCAGGGCCTACCAGGGGACCCAGTACTTC

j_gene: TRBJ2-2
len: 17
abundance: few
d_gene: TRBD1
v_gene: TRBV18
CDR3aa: CASSPPRTGVSTGELFF
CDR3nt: TGTGCCAGCTCACCACCCAGGACAGGGGTTTCGACCGGGGAGCTGTTTTTT

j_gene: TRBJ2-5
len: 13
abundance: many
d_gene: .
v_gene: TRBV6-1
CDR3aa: CASSEDRDGAQYF
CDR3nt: TGTGCCAGCAGTGAAGACAGGGACGGAGCCCAGTACTTC

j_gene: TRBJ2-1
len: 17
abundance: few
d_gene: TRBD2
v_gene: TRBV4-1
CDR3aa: CASSQGSSGSSYNEQFF
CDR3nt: TGCGCCAGCAGCCAAGGGTCTAGCGGGAGCTCCTACAATGAGCAGTTCTTC

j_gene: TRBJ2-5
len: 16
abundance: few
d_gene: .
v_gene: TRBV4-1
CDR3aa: CASSPLRLQRGETQYF
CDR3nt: TGCGCCAGCAGCCCCCTTAGGCTACAGAGGGGAGAGACCCAGTACTTC

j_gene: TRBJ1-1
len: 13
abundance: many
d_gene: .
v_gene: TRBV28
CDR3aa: CASAVQGDTEAFF
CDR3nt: TGTGCCAGCGCAGTACAGGGAGATACTGAAGCTTTCTTT

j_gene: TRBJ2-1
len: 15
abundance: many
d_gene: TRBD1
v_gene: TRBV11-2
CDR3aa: CASSEGQGSHNEQFF
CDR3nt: TGTGCCAGCAGTGAGGGACAGGGGTCCCACAATGAGCAGTTCTTC

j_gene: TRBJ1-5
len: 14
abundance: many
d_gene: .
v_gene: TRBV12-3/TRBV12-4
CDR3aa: CASSPDSYNQPQHF
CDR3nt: TGTGCCAGCAGTCCGGACAGTTATAATCAGCCCCAGCATTTT

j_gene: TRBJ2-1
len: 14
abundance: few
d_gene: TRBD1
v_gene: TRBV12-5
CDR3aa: CASGGQGSYNEQFF
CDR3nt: TGTGCTAGTGGTGGACAGGGCTCCTACAATGAGCAGTTCTTC

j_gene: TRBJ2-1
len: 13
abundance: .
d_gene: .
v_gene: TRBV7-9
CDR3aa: CASSRSRTSRMFF
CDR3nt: TGTGCCAGCAGCCGCTCCCGGACCTCAAGAATGTTCTTC

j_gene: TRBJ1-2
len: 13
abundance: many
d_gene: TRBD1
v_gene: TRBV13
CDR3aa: CASSDRVNYGYTF
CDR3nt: TGTGCCAGCAGCGACAGGGTTAACTATGGCTACACCTTC

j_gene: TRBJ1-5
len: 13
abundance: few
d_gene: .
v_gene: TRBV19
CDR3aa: CASSIARDQPQHF
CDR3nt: TGTGCCAGTAGTATAGCCAGGGATCAGCCCCAGCATTTT